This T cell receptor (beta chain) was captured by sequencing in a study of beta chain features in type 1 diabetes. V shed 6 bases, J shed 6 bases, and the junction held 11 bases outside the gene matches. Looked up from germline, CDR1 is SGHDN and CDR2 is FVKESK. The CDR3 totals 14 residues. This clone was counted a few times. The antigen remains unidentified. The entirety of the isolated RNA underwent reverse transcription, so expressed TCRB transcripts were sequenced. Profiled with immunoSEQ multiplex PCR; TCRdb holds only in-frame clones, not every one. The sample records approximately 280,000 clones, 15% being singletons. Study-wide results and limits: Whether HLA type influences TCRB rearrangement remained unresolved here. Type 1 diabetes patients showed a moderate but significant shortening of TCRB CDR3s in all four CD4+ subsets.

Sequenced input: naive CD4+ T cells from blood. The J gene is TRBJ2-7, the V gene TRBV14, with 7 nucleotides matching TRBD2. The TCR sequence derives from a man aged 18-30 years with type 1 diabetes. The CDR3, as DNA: TGTGCCAGCAGAGCCCCGGGACTATCGAGCGAGCAGTACTTC. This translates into CASRAPGLSSEQYF.